These T cell receptor beta chains were read from a single sample in a study of shared T cell receptors in the human thymus. Sequenced by immunoSEQ multiplex PCR; TCRdb stores in-frame clones only, minus some. The sample lists some 700,000 clones; approximately 87% were seen once. These same records also appear under a second study, on human thymus T cells.

The sequencing sample was made of thymocytes. The receptors shown here come from a boy less than two years old with a congenital heart defect. Each CDR3 is given with its conserved first and last residue. Each record gives: J gene, clone size, D gene, V gene, CDR3 protein, CDR3 DNA. D genes are given only for firm matches. A row's size may be missing; if present it is once, few, many or a size class.

J: TRBJ1-3; size: NA; D: NA; V: TRBV28; CDR3: CASSLWGNGAGSVNTIYF; DNA: TGTGCCAGCAGTTTATGGGGTAACGGAGCAGGGTCCGTAAACACCATATATTTT
J: TRBJ2-1; size: NA; D: NA; V: TRBV5-8; CDR3: CASSLETETYNEQFF; DNA: TGTGCCAGCAGCTTGGAGACAGAGACCTACAATGAGCAGTTCTTC
J: TRBJ2-1; size: NA; D: TRBD2; V: TRBV5-6; CDR3: CASSLSITSGINEQFF; DNA: TGTGCCAGCAGCTTGAGTATAACTAGCGGGATTAATGAGCAGTTCTTC
J: TRBJ2-7; size: NA; D: NA; V: TRBV28; CDR3: CASSPLPRGHEQYF; DNA: TGTGCCAGCAGCCCTCTTCCCAGGGGACACGAGCAGTACTTC
J: TRBJ2-7; size: NA; D: TRBD2; V: TRBV28; CDR3: CASSLFRGAYEQYF; DNA: TGTGCCAGCAGTTTATTCCGGGGGGCCTACGAGCAGTACTTC
J: TRBJ2-1; size: NA; D: NA; V: TRBV7-8; CDR3: CASSLVGPDSVSYNEQFF; DNA: TGTGCCAGCAGCTTAGTGGGTCCGGACTCCGTGTCCTACAATGAGCAGTTCTTC
J: TRBJ1-2; size: NA; D: NA; V: TRBV10-2; CDR3: CASFGGLNYGYTF; DNA: TGCGCCTCTTTTGGTGGGCTTAACTATGGCTACACCTTC
J: TRBJ2-1; size: NA; D: TRBD2; V: TRBV5-1; CDR3: CASSSQAGAYNEQFF; DNA: TGCGCCAGCAGCTCCCAAGCGGGAGCCTACAATGAGCAGTTCTTC
J: TRBJ2-7; size: NA; D: TRBD1; V: TRBV11-3; CDR3: CASSLKGQYSYEQYF; DNA: TGTGCCAGCAGCTTAAAGGGACAGTACTCCTACGAGCAGTACTTC
J: TRBJ2-7; size: NA; D: NA; V: TRBV19; CDR3: CARAEGEQYF; DNA: TGTGCCAGGGCGGAGGGCGAGCAGTACTTC
J: TRBJ2-7; size: NA; D: NA; V: TRBV27; CDR3: CASSMTGGSYEQYF; DNA: TGTGCCAGCTCTATGACCGGGGGCTCCTACGAGCAGTACTTC
J: TRBJ2-3; size: NA; D: TRBD2; V: TRBV4-3; CDR3: CASSQVGPGGPDTQYF; DNA: TGCGCCAGCAGCCAAGTGGGGCCGGGAGGCCCAGATACGCAGTATTTT
J: TRBJ2-7; size: NA; D: TRBD1; V: TRBV11-2; CDR3: CASSLVVNRRWDRPYEQYF; DNA: TGTGCCAGCAGCTTGGTAGTAAATAGGCGCTGGGACAGACCCTACGAGCAGTACTTC
J: TRBJ2-1; size: NA; D: TRBD2; V: TRBV5-1; CDR3: CASSVVGLAGLQNEQFF; DNA: TGCGCCAGCAGCGTGGTCGGACTAGCGGGACTTCAGAATGAGCAGTTCTTC
J: TRBJ1-1; size: NA; D: NA; V: TRBV11-3; CDR3: CASSLGEVGDTEAFF; DNA: TGTGCCAGCAGCTTAGGGGAGGTAGGGGACACTGAAGCTTTCTTT
J: TRBJ1-2; size: NA; D: TRBD1; V: TRBV27; CDR3: CASTPTGADGYTF; DNA: TGTGCCAGCACCCCGACAGGGGCAGATGGCTACACCTTC
J: TRBJ2-5; size: NA; D: NA; V: TRBV4-2; CDR3: CASSQDLYLETQYF; DNA: TGTGCCAGCAGCCAAGATCTCTACCTAGAGACCCAGTACTTC
J: TRBJ2-6; size: NA; D: TRBD1; V: TRBV25-1; CDR3: CASSRDRGHSGANVLTF; DNA: TGTGCCAGCAGCCGGGACAGGGGACACTCTGGGGCCAACGTCCTGACTTTC
J: TRBJ1-1; size: NA; D: NA; V: TRBV15; CDR3: CATSREIGGNTEAFF; DNA: TGTGCCACCAGCAGAGAAATAGGGGGGAACACTGAAGCTTTCTTT
J: TRBJ2-7; size: NA; D: TRBD1; V: TRBV12-5; CDR3: CASGLRDRALQYF; DNA: TGTGCTAGTGGTCTCCGGGACAGGGCCCTACAGTACTTC
J: TRBJ2-3; size: NA; D: NA; V: TRBV4-3; CDR3: CASSQELRGTDTQYF; DNA: TGCGCCAGCAGCCAAGAGCTTCGGGGCACAGATACGCAGTATTTT
J: TRBJ2-7; size: NA; D: NA; V: TRBV7-9; CDR3: CASSLASGFISYEQYF; DNA: TGTGCCAGCAGCTTAGCGTCTGGCTTCATCTCCTACGAGCAGTACTTC
J: TRBJ2-7; size: NA; D: TRBD2; V: TRBV10-1; CDR3: CASSRHPNQRDSYEQYF; DNA: TGCGCCAGCAGTCGACACCCTAACCAGCGGGACTCCTACGAGCAGTACTTC
J: TRBJ2-3; size: NA; D: TRBD2; V: TRBV4-3; CDR3: CASSQDSGRAEYF; DNA: TGCGCCAGCAGCCAAGATAGCGGGAGGGCTGAGTATTTT
J: TRBJ2-3; size: NA; D: TRBD2; V: TRBV15; CDR3: CASLGAGETDTQYF; DNA: TGTGCCTCCCTAGGAGCGGGAGAGACAGATACGCAGTATTTT
J: TRBJ2-6; size: few; D: TRBD1; V: TRBV28; CDR3: CASSPSPGQSSGANVLTF; DNA: TGTGCCAGCAGTCCATCCCCGGGACAGAGCTCTGGGGCCAACGTCCTGACTTTC
J: TRBJ2-7; size: NA; D: NA; V: TRBV27; CDR3: CASSLIAAYEQYF; DNA: TGTGCCAGCAGTTTAATAGCGGCCTACGAGCAGTACTTC
J: TRBJ2-3; size: NA; D: NA; V: TRBV30; CDR3: CAWQDRGLASGSADTQYF; DNA: TGTGCCTGGCAGGACAGGGGGCTGGCTAGCGGGAGTGCAGATACGCAGTATTTT
J: TRBJ1-4; size: once; D: TRBD1; V: TRBV4-1; CDR3: CASQTGQGQRGATKLFF; DNA: TGCGCCAGCCAGACGGGACAGGGGCAACGGGGGGCCACAAAACTGTTTTTT
J: TRBJ2-5; size: NA; D: TRBD2; V: TRBV11-3; CDR3: CASSPTSGRETQYF; DNA: TGTGCCAGCAGCCCGACTAGCGGGAGAGAGACCCAGTACTTC
J: TRBJ2-1; size: few; D: TRBD2; V: TRBV4-2; CDR3: CASSPEASGSYNEQFF; DNA: TGTGCCAGCAGCCCGGAGGCGAGCGGGAGTTACAATGAGCAGTTCTTC
J: TRBJ1-1; size: NA; D: NA; V: TRBV13; CDR3: CASSLGPGRGTEAFF; DNA: TGTGCCAGCAGCTTAGGTCCGGGTCGGGGCACTGAAGCTTTCTTT
J: TRBJ2-7; size: NA; D: NA; V: TRBV5-6; CDR3: CASSYKGEFSYEQYF; DNA: TGTGCCAGCAGCTATAAGGGGGAGTTTTCCTACGAGCAGTACTTC
J: TRBJ2-1; size: NA; D: TRBD2; V: TRBV7-2; CDR3: CASSSNTGTSGYNEQFF; DNA: TGTGCCAGCAGCTCCAACACCGGGACTAGCGGTTACAATGAGCAGTTCTTC
J: TRBJ1-2; size: NA; D: NA; V: TRBV4-3; CDR3: CASSQEGPHIDGYTF; DNA: TGCGCCAGCAGCCAAGAGGGGCCCCATATCGATGGCTACACCTTC
J: TRBJ1-4; size: NA; D: NA; V: TRBV7-9; CDR3: CASSFLPRQAAATNEKLFF; DNA: TGTGCCAGCAGCTTTTTGCCCCGACAGGCGGCTGCAACTAATGAAAAACTGTTTTTT
J: TRBJ2-1; size: NA; D: TRBD2; V: TRBV4-1; CDR3: CASSHRERTSGRCDEQFF; DNA: TGCGCCAGCAGCCATCGCGAACGGACTAGCGGGAGATGCGATGAGCAGTTCTTC
J: TRBJ2-1; size: NA; D: TRBD2; V: TRBV11-2; CDR3: CASSLQPSGSYNEQFF; DNA: TGTGCCAGCAGCTTACAGCCTAGCGGCTCCTACAATGAGCAGTTCTTC
J: TRBJ1-5; size: NA; D: NA; V: TRBV19; CDR3: CASSKRAPDRQPQHF; DNA: TGTGCCAGTAGTAAGCGGGCGCCGGATCGTCAGCCCCAGCATTTT
J: TRBJ2-3; size: NA; D: TRBD2; V: TRBV9; CDR3: CASSEPGLAGVGDTQYF; DNA: TGTGCCAGCAGCGAACCGGGACTAGCGGGAGTAGGGGATACGCAGTATTTT
J: TRBJ2-7; size: NA; D: TRBD2; V: TRBV4-1; CDR3: CASSQDTPLPGTKSYEQYF; DNA: TGCGCCAGCAGCCAAGATACTCCCCTTCCCGGGACTAAAAGCTACGAGCAGTACTTC
J: TRBJ1-1; size: NA; D: TRBD1; V: TRBV28; CDR3: CASSTRTGENTEAFF; DNA: TGTGCCAGCAGTACCCGGACAGGGGAAAACACTGAAGCTTTCTTT
J: TRBJ1-1; size: few; D: NA; V: TRBV19; CDR3: CISHNNTEAFF; DNA: TGCATATCCCACAACAACACTGAAGCTTTCTTT
J: TRBJ2-7; size: NA; D: TRBD2; V: TRBV4-2; CDR3: CASSRLAGYEQYF; DNA: TGTGCCAGCAGCCGACTAGCGGGATACGAGCAGTACTTC
J: TRBJ1-5; size: once; D: TRBD1; V: TRBV5-6; CDR3: CASSLGPDRGQGSNQPQHF; DNA: TGTGCCAGCAGCTTGGGGCCGGACAGGGGCCAGGGTAGCAATCAGCCCCAGCATTTT
J: TRBJ1-6; size: NA; D: NA; V: TRBV27; CDR3: CASSGQQNSPLHF; DNA: TGTGCCAGCAGTGGACAACAAAATTCACCCCTCCACTTT
J: TRBJ2-2; size: once; D: NA; V: TRBV7-8; CDR3: CASSLDRGERVGELFF; DNA: TGTGCCAGCAGCTTAGACCGCGGGGAACGGGTCGGGGAGCTGTTTTTT
J: TRBJ2-1; size: NA; D: TRBD2; V: TRBV7-8; CDR3: CASSLVGGRVDEQFF; DNA: TGTGCCAGCAGCTTAGTGGGGGGGAGGGTGGATGAGCAGTTCTTC
J: TRBJ1-2; size: NA; D: TRBD1; V: TRBV25-1; CDR3: CASSESGGPNYGYTF; DNA: TGTGCCAGCAGTGAGTCAGGGGGACCGAACTATGGCTACACCTTC
J: TRBJ2-3; size: NA; D: NA; V: TRBV7-9; CDR3: CASSLVIATDTQYF; DNA: TGTGCCAGCAGCTTAGTTATAGCTACAGATACGCAGTATTTT
J: TRBJ2-1; size: NA; D: TRBD2; V: TRBV5-6; CDR3: CASSLSSGRAGNEQFF; DNA: TGTGCCAGCAGCTTGAGTAGCGGGAGGGCCGGAAATGAGCAGTTCTTC
J: TRBJ2-7; size: NA; D: NA; V: TRBV21-1; CDR3: CASSSPGQGAGEQYF; DNA: TGTGCCAGCTCTTCTCCGGGACAGGGGGCTGGGGAGCAGTACTTC
J: TRBJ2-7; size: NA; D: TRBD2; V: TRBV11-1; CDR3: CASSLILAGGPRLRDEQYF; DNA: TGTGCCAGCAGCTTAATTCTAGCGGGAGGCCCCCGGCTGAGGGACGAGCAGTACTTC
J: TRBJ2-1; size: few; D: TRBD2; V: TRBV19; CDR3: CASSAGLAAYNEQFF; DNA: TGTGCCAGTAGTGCCGGACTAGCGGCTTACAATGAGCAGTTCTTC